The 20 T cell receptor beta chains below were found in one sample sequenced in a study of molecular identifiers for immune sequencing clone quantification. MiXCR, applied by TCRdb to the PCR reads, yields one record per CDR3 protein. The sample has approximately 550,000 distinct CDR3 sequences, 20% to 25% seen once; the top ten hold 0.7% to 1%. Sequencing was done on a sample of naive CD8+ T cells from blood, with Jurkat cell RNA spiked in. Sample subset: FACS-sorted CD8+CD4-CCR7+CD45RA+ naive T cells. The source of these receptors is a human donor in good health. Some libraries in this study had Jurkat cell RNA spiked in.

There are many counts of this clonotype. V gene TRBV11-2 combines with J gene TRBJ2-5; D gene ambiguous. Trimming removed 5 bases at V and 4 bases at J, with 14 bases between. CDR3 length: 14 amino acids. The germline CDR1 and CDR2 sequences are SGHAT and FQNNGV. The CDR3 is CASSPPVGSETQYF. The DNA of the CDR3 is TGTGCCAGCAGCCCTCCTGTGGGATCAGAGACCCAGTACTTC.

This clonotype was counted at least ten times. The chain is built from TRBV29-1 and TRBJ2-1; 8 bases are a match to TRBD1. The CDR3 extends over 14 amino acids. J gave up 7 bases and V 4 bases, and 9 bases lay outside the gene matches. CDR1 is SQVTM and CDR2 is ANQGSEA in the germline V gene. Here the CDR3 reads CSVVARGRDNEQFF. DNA for the CDR3: TGCAGCGTTGTTGCCAGGGGGCGCGATAATGAGCAGTTCTTC.

In regard to this clonotype: Since the CDR3 does not end with the conserved phenylalanine or tryptophan, this likely comes from a read error. The V gene is TRBV2, the J gene TRBJ1-1; 7 nucleotides match TRBD1. The CDR3 extends over 15 amino acids. Losses at the gene ends were 7 bases for V and 5 bases for J; bases not matched to a gene: 13. Per germline, CDR1 SNHLY and CDR2 FYNNEI. The DNA for the CDR3 is TGTGCCAGCAAGGACCTTGCAGGGGGATGGACTGAAGCTTTCTCT. Its translation: CASKDLAGGWTEAFS.

This clonotype was found many times. The chain employs TRBV6-5 and TRBJ2-3, with unresolved D. CDR3 size: 14 residues. CDR1 is MNHEY, CDR2 SVGAGI, per germline. Trimming removed 0 bases at V and 9 bases at J, with 13 bases between. The CDR3 DNA reads TGTGCCAGCAGTTACTCCCCCCCCTTAGGCACGCAGTATTTT. It codes for CASSYSPPLGTQYF.

On this clonotype itself: The germline gene is not matched at one end of the junction; a read error may be the cause. The chain employs TRBV4-2 and TRBJ1-1; tentative D call: TRBD1 (6 bases). Germline V gene lookup returns CDR1 LGHNA and CDR2 YNFKEQ. The CDR3 extends over 15 amino acids. CDR3 in amino acids: CASSREAGANTEAFF. The CDR3 region has the DNA TGTGCCAGCAGCCGAGAAGCAGGGGCCAACACTGAAGCCTTCTTT.

The rearrangement uses TRBV3-1 and TRBJ1-1; tentative D call: TRBD1 (6 bases). V was cut by 1 base and J by 10 bases, with 19 bases left in between. The CDR3 consists of 15 residues. Germline CDR1 is LGHDT and CDR2 is YNNKEL (reference sequence). CDR3 DNA sequence: TGTGCCAGCAGCCAAGGACAACAGGGTTGGTCTGGAGCTTTCTTT. Its translation: CASSQGQQGWSGAFF.

This clonotype showed up just a few times. V and J are TRBV7-9 and TRBJ1-1; a weak D match, TRBD1 (5 bases). The CDR3 totals 14 residues. V gave up 7 bases and J gave up 2 bases, with 14 bases separating them. Germline assignment: CDR1 SEHNR and CDR2 FQNEAQ (reference sequence). As DNA, the CDR3 is TGTGCCAGCAATTATGCGGGGACCAACACTGAAGCTTTCTTT. It is translated as CASNYAGTNTEAFF.

This chain joins TRBV7-6 and TRBJ1-2, with TRBD1 matching 7 bases. The CDR3 covers 15 residues. CDR1 and CDR2 (germline): SGHVS, FNYEAQ. The ends lost 5 bases at V and 0 bases at J; junction bases unmatched: 6. CDR3 DNA sequence: TGTGCCAGCAGCCCAACGACAGGGACTAACTATGGCTACACCTTC. Protein sequence: CASSPTTGTNYGYTF.

The J gene is TRBJ1-4, the V gene TRBV15; D remains unclear. This CDR3 is 13 amino acids long. Trimming removed 7 bases at V and 5 bases at J, with 11 bases between. From germline, CDR1 is LNHNV and CDR2 YYDKDF (reference sequence). The DNA for the CDR3 is TGTGCCACCAACCTGCGGACGAATGAAAAACTGTTTTTT. Its protein is CATNLRTNEKLFF. Variable domain in full (rest from reference TRBV15 and TRBJ1-4): DAMVIQNPRYQVTQFGKPVTLSCSQTLNHNVMYWYQQKSSQAPKLLFHYYDKDFNNEADTPDNFQSRRPNTSFCFLDIRSPGLGDTAMYLCATNLRTNEKLFFGSGTQLSVL.

This clonotype was counted a few times. J is TRBJ2-5 and V is TRBV4-3, with D possibly matching TRBD2 (6 bases). Germline V gene data show CDR1 as LGHNA and CDR2 as YSLEER. The CDR3 is 17 residues long. Trimming shortened V by 0 bases and J by 4 bases, and 18 bases separated the two germline ends. In DNA form, the CDR3 reads TGCGCCAGCAGCCAAGATGGGCTAGCGACCTCAATAGAGACCCAGTACTTC. This sequence encodes CASSQDGLATSIETQYF.

This clonotype was observed a few times. In DNA form, the CDR3 reads TGTGCCACCAGTGAGACAGGAGAAGAGACCCAGTACTTC. Translation: CATSETGEETQYF. The rearrangement joins TRBV24-1 to TRBJ2-5; perhaps TRBD1 as D (6 bases). Germline CDR1 and CDR2: KGHDR and SFDVKD. The CDR3 totals 13 residues. Trimming stripped 4 bases from V and 3 bases from J, with 8 bases between.

About this clonotype itself: A read error is possible here, since a much larger clone lies one base away. V usage is TRBV2 and J usage is TRBJ2-5, with 7 bases aligning to TRBD1. CDR3 length: 14 residues. CDR1 and CDR2 from the germline V gene are SNHLY and FYNNEI. Here the CDR3 reads CASGEWQGEETQYF. The CDR3 bases are TGTGCCAGCGGTGAATGGCAGGGGGAGGAGACCCAGTACTTC.

This clonotype was recorded many times. V and J are TRBV19 and TRBJ1-5; D not certain. CDR3 length: 15 residues. V shed 7 bases and J shed 2 bases, with 15 bases lying between them. The germline V gene has CDR1 LNHDA and CDR2 SQIVND (reference sequence). CDR3 loop: CASTPGLGGNQPQHF. DNA of the CDR3: TGTGCCAGTACCCCCGGTTTGGGTGGCAATCAGCCCCAGCATTTT.

This clonotype has a count of ten or more. The rearrangement links TRBV6-2 or TRBV6-3 to TRBJ2-7; D unresolved. The V end lost 2 bases, the J end lost 5 bases, and 7 bases lay between the germline ends. This CDR3 is 12 amino acids long. Germline V lookup: CDR1 MNHEY, CDR2 SVGEGT. The CDR3 DNA is TGTGCCAGCAGTTACCCAGGCGACGAGCAGTACTTC. Translation gives CASSYPGDEQYF.

This clonotype has ten or more counts. The chain combines TRBV5-5 with TRBJ2-7; D is unresolved. CDR3 length equals 13 residues. From germline, CDR1 is SGHKS and CDR2 YYEKEE (reference sequence). Deletions cut 1 base from V and 4 bases from J, with 9 bases between. The CDR3 loop reads CASSLLESYEQYF. The CDR3, as DNA: TGTGCCAGCAGCTTGTTGGAAAGTTACGAGCAGTACTTC. Full variable domain (outside the CDR3, taken from reference TRBV5-5 and TRBJ2-7): DAGVTQSPTHLIKTRGQQVTLRCSPISGHKSVSWYQQVLGQGPQFIFQYYEKEERGRGNFPDRFSARQFPNYSSELNVNALLLGDSALYLCASSLLESYEQYFGPGTRLTVT.

This clonotype showed up just a few times. The chain recombines TRBV19 with TRBJ1-2; D is unresolved. Trimming cost V 4 bases and J 5 bases, with 8 bases left between them. The germline V gene has CDR1 LNHDA and CDR2 SQIVND (reference sequence). The CDR3 consists of 12 residues. The CDR3 coding sequence is TGTGCCAGTAGTAACCCTTTATATGGCTACACCTTC. Translating gives CASSNPLYGYTF.

This clonotype came up a few times. V usage is TRBV6-1 and J usage is TRBJ1-4; possible D gene TRBD1, 6 bases. CDR1 is MNHNS, CDR2 SASEGT, per germline. The CDR3 has 15 amino acids. The V end was cut by 7 bases, the J end by 6 bases, with 18 bases between. The CDR3, as DNA: TGTGCCAGCACCGAAGGGGGGGCTAGCTATGAAAAACTGTTTTTT. Residues: CASTEGGASYEKLFF.

In its sample, this clonotype was seen many times. The V and J genes are TRBV29-1 and TRBJ1-1, with no clear D. The CDR3 consists of 11 residues. In germline, CDR1 is SQVTM, CDR2 ANQGSEA. The ends were cut back, 4 bases at V and 1 base at J, with 4 bases in the middle. The CDR3 protein is CSVVTNTEAFF. The CDR3 DNA sequence: TGCAGCGTTGTAACGAACACTGAAGCTTTCTTT.

There are many counts of this clonotype. The V gene is TRBV29-1, the J gene TRBJ2-2; D is unresolved. V was shortened by 6 bases and J by 0 bases, with 8 bases between the two germline ends. Germline CDR1 is SQVTM and CDR2 is ANQGSEA. CDR3 length: 13 residues. For the CDR3, the DNA is TGCAGCGTCCATGGGGCGAACACCGGGGAGCTGTTTTTT. Residues: CSVHGANTGELFF.

This clonotype was detected a few times. The rearrangement uses TRBV20-1 and TRBJ2-7; 8 bases match TRBD1. The V gene's germline CDR1 is DFQATT and CDR2 SNEGSKA (reference sequence). Trimming removed 0 bases from V and 3 bases from J; junction bases left unmatched: 4. This CDR3 contains 14 residues. CDR3 in amino acids: CSARDRGQGYEQYF. The CDR3, as DNA: TGCAGTGCTAGAGATAGAGGACAGGGCTACGAGCAGTACTTC.